Shown below are 13 T cell receptor beta chains from a single sample sequenced in a study of T cells in localized non-small cell lung cancer. Sequencing used immunoSEQ multiplex PCR; TCRdb keeps in-frame clones, though not all of them. The table has more than 70,000 clones, 84% seen once. This material consisted of peripheral blood, taken before any cancer treatment. These receptors came from a man between 40 and 70 years old with stage I lung adenocarcinoma.

The chain carries TRBV6-6 and TRBJ1-6; 8 bases are shared with TRBD1. This CDR3 spans 13 amino acids. J gave up 9 bases and V 6 bases, and 4 bases lay outside the gene matches. CDR1 is MNHNY and CDR2 is SVGAGI in the germline V gene (reference sequence). As DNA, the CDR3 is TGTGCCAGCAGAACCGGGACAGGTTCACCCCTCCACTTT. It encodes CASRTGTGSPLHF.

The chain employs TRBV14 and TRBJ2-4; D is uncertain. Trimming left V 4 bases short and J 4 bases short, with 14 bases between. In germline, CDR1 is SGHDN, CDR2 FVKESK. The CDR3 loop spans 15 amino acids. CDR3 amino acids: CASSPALGTKNIQYF. The CDR3 coding sequence is TGTGCCAGCAGCCCCGCTTTGGGAACAAAAAACATTCAGTACTTC. Filled out from reference TRBV14 and TRBJ2-4, the complete variable domain reads EAGVTQFPSHSVIEKGQTVTLRCDPISGHDNLYWYRRVMGKEIKFLLHFVKESKQDESGMPNNRFLAERTGGTYSTLKVQPAELEDSGVYFCASSPALGTKNIQYFGAGTRLSVL.

The chain links TRBV2 to TRBJ2-1; 11 nucleotides match TRBD2. Per germline, CDR1 SNHLY and CDR2 FYNNEI. This CDR3 has 16 residues. V trimming: 6 bases; J trimming: 9 bases; junction bases outside the gene matches: 13. The CDR3 nucleotides read TGTGCCAGCAGAGGGACTAGCGGAGGCCAGCCGAGTGAGCAGTTCTTC. This gives the protein CASRGTSGGQPSEQFF. The entire variable domain, with the rest obtained from reference TRBV2 and TRBJ2-1, is as follows: EPEVTQTPSHQVTQMGQEVILRCVPISNHLYFYWYRQILGQKVEFLVSFYNNEISEKSEIFDDQFSVERPDGSNFTLKIRSTKLEDSAMYFCASRGTSGGQPSEQFFGPGTRLTVL.

This clone has just one count. This chain uses TRBV5-1 with TRBJ1-2; D is unclear. CDR1 SGHRS and CDR2 YFSETQ come from the germline V gene. Trimming left V 2 bases short and J 7 bases short, with 9 bases between. The CDR3 length is 12 residues. CDR3 DNA: TGCGCCAGCAGCTTCGCTGAGAGTGGCTACACCTTC. This gives the protein CASSFAESGYTF.

The J gene is TRBJ2-7, the V gene TRBV11-2; TRBD1 agrees at 8 bases. CDR1 and CDR2 from the germline V gene are SGHAT and FQNNGV. The trim removed 5 bases at V and 7 bases at J, leaving 13 bases unmatched. CDR3 length: 15 residues. The CDR3 is CASSPEPGQVPEQYF. Here the CDR3 DNA reads TGTGCCAGCAGCCCCGAACCGGGACAGGTCCCAGAGCAGTACTTC.

The chain has TRBV27 and TRBJ2-1; possible D gene TRBD2, 6 bases. Germline V lookup: CDR1 MNHEY, CDR2 SMNVEV (reference sequence). The CDR3 is made up of 14 amino acids. V was cut by 6 bases and J by 5 bases, with 14 bases left in between. The CDR3 is CASRREWLDNEQFF. CDR3 DNA: TGTGCCAGCAGACGGGAGTGGCTCGACAATGAGCAGTTCTTC.

The chain has TRBV29-1 and TRBJ2-3; D might be TRBD2 (5 bases). Trimming shortened V by 0 bases and J by 2 bases, and 15 bases separated the two germline ends. CDR3 length equals 16 residues. Germline CDR1 is SQVTM and CDR2 is ANQGSEA. The CDR3 sequence: CSVEDLESGHTDTQYF. In DNA form, the CDR3 reads TGCAGCGTTGAAGATTTAGAGAGCGGTCACACAGATACGCAGTATTTT.

The V and J genes are TRBV18 and TRBJ1-2; no firm D call. Trimming removed 3 bases at V and 6 bases at J, with 11 bases between. From germline, CDR1 is KGHSH and CDR2 LQKENI. CDR3 length: 13 amino acids. CDR3 in amino acids: CASSPTVAHGYTF. CDR3 sequence (DNA): TGTGCCAGCTCACCGACGGTGGCGCATGGCTACACCTTC.

The CDR3: CSVTMNTGELFF. The CDR3 DNA sequence: TGCAGCGTTACAATGAACACCGGGGAGCTGTTTTTT. V is TRBV29-1 and J is TRBJ2-2; D gene uncertain. CDR3 length: 12 residues. Per germline, CDR1 SQVTM and CDR2 ANQGSEA. Trimming removed 5 bases at V and 1 base at J, with 5 bases between.

Here the CDR3 reads CSAAGIWASGSSYNEQFF. DNA of the CDR3: TGCAGCGCTGCGGGCATTTGGGCTAGCGGGAGCTCCTACAATGAGCAGTTCTTC. V is TRBV29-1 and J is TRBJ2-1; 10 bases map to TRBD2. The germline CDR1 and CDR2 sequences are SQVTM and ANQGSEA. The ends lost 7 bases at V and 0 bases at J; junction bases unmatched: 15. The CDR3 loop spans 18 amino acids.

The J gene is TRBJ1-5, the V gene TRBV5-8, with D possibly TRBD1 on 5 matching bases. V was pared by 2 bases and J by 6 bases, with 15 bases between. Germline CDR1 SGHTS, CDR2 YDEGEE. The CDR3 length is 15 residues. The DNA for the CDR3 is TGTGCCAGCAGCTTATTCCAGGGTTCGAGTCAGCCCCAGCATTTT. This gives the protein CASSLFQGSSQPQHF.

The chain recombines TRBV30 with TRBJ1-6; D is perhaps TRBD1 (6 bases). Germline CDR1 is GTSNPN and CDR2 is SVGIG (reference sequence). Deletions cut 0 bases from V and 1 base from J, with 10 bases between. The CDR3 sequence is 16 residues long. The CDR3 DNA reads as TGTGCCTGGAGTGTAGGGGGATTGTCCTATAATTCACCCCTCCACTTT. It yields the protein CAWSVGGLSYNSPLHF. Complete variable domain (other parts from reference TRBV30 and TRBJ1-6): SQTIHQWPATLVQPVGSPLSLECTVEGTSNPNLYWYRQAAGRGLQLLFYSVGIGQISSEVPQNLSASRPQDRQFILSSKKLLLSDSGFYLCAWSVGGLSYNSPLHFGNGTRLTVT.

This chain joins TRBV7-3 and TRBJ1-2; D might be TRBD1 (6 bases). Looked up from germline, CDR1 is SGHTA and CDR2 is FQGTGA. Trimming stripped 1 base from V and 7 bases from J, with 13 bases between. The CDR3 is 14 residues long. CDR3 sequence reads: CASSLSSDRRGYTF. The DNA for the CDR3 is TGTGCCAGCAGCTTAAGTTCCGACAGGCGTGGCTACACCTTC. Complete variable domain (other parts from reference TRBV7-3 and TRBJ1-2): GAGVSQTPSNKVTEKGKYVELRCDPISGHTALYWYRQSLGQGPEFLIYFQGTGAADDSGLPNDRFFAVRPEGSVSTLKIQRTERGDSAVYLCASSLSSDRRGYTFGSGTRLTVV.